The source of this T cell receptor (beta chain) is a study of T cells after yellow fever vaccination. One entry per CDR3 protein results from TCRdb running MiXCR on the 5' RACE reads. The table shows 100,000 to 150,000 distinct CDR3 sequences, with over 8% occurring only once. CDR1 is SGHKS and CDR2 is YYEKEE in the germline V gene (reference sequence). The CDR3 covers 19 residues. The trim removed 3 bases at V and 1 base at J, leaving 14 bases unmatched. On this clonotype: What it binds is unknown.

Whole-study results and caveats: Boosting was followed by the reappearance of most primary-vaccination clones (roughly 96% CD4, 85% to 90% CD8).

The sequencing used CD8+ T cells sorted from PBMCs, collected on the day of the yellow fever booster vaccination. The chain carries TRBV5-5 and TRBJ1-5, with 9 bases fitting TRBD1. The origin of this receptor is a man aged 18 to 30 who received the YFV17D yellow fever vaccine. CDR3 in DNA: TGTGCCAGCAGCTCGGACCGGGACAGGGAGAACGTAAGCAATCAGCCCCAGCATTTT. Translated: CASSSDRDRENVSNQPQHF.